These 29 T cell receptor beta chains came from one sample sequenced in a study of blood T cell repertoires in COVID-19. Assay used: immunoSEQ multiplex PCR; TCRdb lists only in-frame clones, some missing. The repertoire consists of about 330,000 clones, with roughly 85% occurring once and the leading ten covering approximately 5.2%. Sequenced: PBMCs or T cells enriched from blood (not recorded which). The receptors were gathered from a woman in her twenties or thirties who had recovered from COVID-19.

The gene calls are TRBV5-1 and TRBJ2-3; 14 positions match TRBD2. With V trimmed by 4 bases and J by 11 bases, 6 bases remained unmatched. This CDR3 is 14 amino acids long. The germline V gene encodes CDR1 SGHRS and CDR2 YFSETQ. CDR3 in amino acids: CASSRTSGGREQYF. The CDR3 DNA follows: TGCGCCAGCAGCCGGACTAGCGGGGGGCGGGAGCAGTATTTT.

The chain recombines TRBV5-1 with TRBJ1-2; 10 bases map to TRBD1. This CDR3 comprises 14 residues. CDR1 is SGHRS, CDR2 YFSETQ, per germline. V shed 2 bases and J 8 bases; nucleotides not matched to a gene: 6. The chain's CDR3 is CASSFGQGGRGYTF. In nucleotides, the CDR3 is TGCGCCAGCAGCTTCGGACAGGGGGGAAGGGGCTACACCTTC.

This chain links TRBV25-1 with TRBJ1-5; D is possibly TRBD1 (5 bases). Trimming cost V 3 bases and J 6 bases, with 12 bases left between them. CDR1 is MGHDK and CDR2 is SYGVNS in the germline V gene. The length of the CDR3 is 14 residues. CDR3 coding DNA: TGTGCCAGCAGTGAGGGGACTGCGAGTCAGCCCCAGCATTTT. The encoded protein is CASSEGTASQPQHF.

The CDR3 loop reads CASSQDQGADTQYF. The CDR3 nucleotides read TGCGCCAGCAGCCAAGATCAAGGGGCAGATACGCAGTATTTT. The chain uses TRBV4-3 and TRBJ2-3; D perhaps matches TRBD1 (5 bases). This CDR3 has 14 amino acids. The V and J ends lost 0 bases and 4 bases respectively, with 8 bases between them. CDR1 and CDR2 (germline): LGHNA, YSLEER.

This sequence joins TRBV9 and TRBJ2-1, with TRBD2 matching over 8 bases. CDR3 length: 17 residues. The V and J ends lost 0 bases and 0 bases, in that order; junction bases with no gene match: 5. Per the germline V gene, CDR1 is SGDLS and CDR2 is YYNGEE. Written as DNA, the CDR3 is TGTGCCAGCAGCGTAGTAGGCGGGGGGAGCTCCTACAATGAGCAGTTCTTC. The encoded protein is CASSVVGGGSSYNEQFF. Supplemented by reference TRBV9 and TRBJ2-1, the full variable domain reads DSGVTQTPKHLITATGQRVTLRCSPRSGDLSVYWYQQSLDQGLQFLIQYYNGEERAKGNILERFSAQQFPDLHSELNLSSLELGDSALYFCASSVVGGGSSYNEQFFGPGTRLTVL.

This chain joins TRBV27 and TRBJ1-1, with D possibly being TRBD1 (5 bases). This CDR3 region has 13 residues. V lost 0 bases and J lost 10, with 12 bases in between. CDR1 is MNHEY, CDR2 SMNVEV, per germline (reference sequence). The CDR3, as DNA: TGTGCCAGCAGTTTATCAACAGGTTCAGGAGCTTTCTTT. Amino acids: CASSLSTGSGAFF.

CDR3 region: CASSLDLEGDTQYF. Here the CDR3 DNA reads TGTGCCAGCAGCCTTGACCTGGAGGGGGATACGCAGTATTTT. The chain combines TRBV9 with TRBJ2-3; the D gene is possibly TRBD2 (6 bases). Deletions cut 4 bases from V and 6 bases from J, with 15 bases between. The CDR3 consists of 14 residues. CDR1 and CDR2 from the germline V gene are SGDLS and YYNGEE.

The CDR3 loop is CASSLSKWSLVLGYTF. The CDR3 DNA follows: TGTGCCAGCAGTTTATCTAAGTGGAGCCTCGTTTTAGGCTACACCTTC. This chain joins TRBV27 and TRBJ1-2; D not certain. The CDR3 covers 16 residues. V dropped 0 bases and J dropped 8 bases, with 19 bases sitting between them. CDR1 and CDR2 from the germline V gene are MNHEY and SMNVEV (reference sequence).

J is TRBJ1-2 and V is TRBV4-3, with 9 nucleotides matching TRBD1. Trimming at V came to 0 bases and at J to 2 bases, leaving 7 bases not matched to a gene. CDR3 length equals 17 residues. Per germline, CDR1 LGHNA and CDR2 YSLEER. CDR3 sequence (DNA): TGCGCCAGCAGCCAAGAATTGGGACAGGGATTGAACTATGGCTACACCTTC. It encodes CASSQELGQGLNYGYTF.

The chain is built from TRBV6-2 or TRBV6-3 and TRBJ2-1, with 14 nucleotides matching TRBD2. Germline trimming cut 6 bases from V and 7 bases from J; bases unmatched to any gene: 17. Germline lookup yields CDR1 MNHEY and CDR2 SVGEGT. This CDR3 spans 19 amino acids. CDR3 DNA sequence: TGTGCCAGCAGCCCCCATGGGTCAGGAGGACTAGCGGGGGGAAATGAGCAGTTCTTC. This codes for CASSPHGSGGLAGGNEQFF.

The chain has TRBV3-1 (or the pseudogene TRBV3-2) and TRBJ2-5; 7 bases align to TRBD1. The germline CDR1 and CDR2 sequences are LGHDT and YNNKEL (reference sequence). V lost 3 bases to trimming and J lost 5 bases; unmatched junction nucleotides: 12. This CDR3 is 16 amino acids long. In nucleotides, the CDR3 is TGTGCCAGCAGCCAGGGGGCGGCAGACAGGGTTGAGACCCAGTACTTC. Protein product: CASSQGAADRVETQYF.

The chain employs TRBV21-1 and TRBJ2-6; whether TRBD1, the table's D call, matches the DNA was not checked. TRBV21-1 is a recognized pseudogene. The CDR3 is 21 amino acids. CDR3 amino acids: CASSRCPLPDRRISGANVLTF. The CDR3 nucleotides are TGTGCCAGCAGCAGGTGCCCCCTGCCGGACAGAAGAATCTCTGGGGCCAACGTCCTGACTTTC.

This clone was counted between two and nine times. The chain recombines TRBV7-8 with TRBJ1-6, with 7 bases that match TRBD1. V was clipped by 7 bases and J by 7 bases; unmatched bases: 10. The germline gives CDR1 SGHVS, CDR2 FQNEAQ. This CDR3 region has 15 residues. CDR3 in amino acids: CASNRDDRENSPLHF. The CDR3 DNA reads TGTGCCAGCAACCGAGACGACAGGGAGAATTCACCCCTCCACTTT. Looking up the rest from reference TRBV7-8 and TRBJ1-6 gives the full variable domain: GAGVSQSPRYKVAKRGQDVALRCDPISGHVSLFWYQQALGQGPEFLTYFQNEAQLDKSGLPSDRFFAERPEGSVSTLKIQRTQQEDSAVYLCASNRDDRENSPLHFGNGTRLTVT.

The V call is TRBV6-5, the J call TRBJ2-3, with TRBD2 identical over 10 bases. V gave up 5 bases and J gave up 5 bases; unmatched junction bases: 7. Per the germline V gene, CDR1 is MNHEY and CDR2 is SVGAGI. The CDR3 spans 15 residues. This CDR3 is CASSNLAGVGDTQYF. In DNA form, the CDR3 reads TGTGCCAGCAGTAACCTAGCGGGGGTGGGAGATACGCAGTATTTT.

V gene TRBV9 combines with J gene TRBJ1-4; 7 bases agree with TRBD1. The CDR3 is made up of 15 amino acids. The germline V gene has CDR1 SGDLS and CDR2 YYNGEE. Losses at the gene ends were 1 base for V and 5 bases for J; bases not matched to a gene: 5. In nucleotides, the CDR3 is TGTGCCAGCAGCGTAACGACAGGGAGCAATGAAAAACTGTTTTTT. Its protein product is CASSVTTGSNEKLFF.

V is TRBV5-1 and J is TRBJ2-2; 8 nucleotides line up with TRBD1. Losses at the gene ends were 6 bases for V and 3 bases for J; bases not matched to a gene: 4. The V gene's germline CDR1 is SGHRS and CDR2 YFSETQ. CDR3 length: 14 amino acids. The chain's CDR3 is CASTQQGDTGELFF. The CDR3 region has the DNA TGCGCCAGCACCCAACAGGGGGACACCGGGGAGCTGTTTTTT.

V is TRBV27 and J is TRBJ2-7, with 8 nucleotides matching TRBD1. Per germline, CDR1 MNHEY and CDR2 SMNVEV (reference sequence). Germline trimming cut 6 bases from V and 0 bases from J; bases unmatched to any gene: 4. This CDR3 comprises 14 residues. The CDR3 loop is CASSRQGSSYEQYF. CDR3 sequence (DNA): TGTGCCAGCAGCCGACAGGGGAGCTCCTACGAGCAGTACTTC.

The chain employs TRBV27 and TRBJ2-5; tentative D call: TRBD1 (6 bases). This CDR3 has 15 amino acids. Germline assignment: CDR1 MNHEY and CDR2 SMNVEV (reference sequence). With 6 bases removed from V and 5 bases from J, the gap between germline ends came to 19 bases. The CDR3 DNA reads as TGTGCCAGCAGGAAGACAGGTGTTCCGTCGGAGACCCAGTACTTC. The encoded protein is CASRKTGVPSETQYF.

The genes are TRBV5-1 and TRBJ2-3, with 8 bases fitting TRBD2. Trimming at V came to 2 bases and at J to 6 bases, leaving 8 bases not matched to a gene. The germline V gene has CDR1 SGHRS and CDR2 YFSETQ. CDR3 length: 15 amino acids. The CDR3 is CASSFDGGDWDTQYF. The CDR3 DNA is TGCGCCAGCAGCTTCGACGGGGGGGATTGGGATACGCAGTATTTT.

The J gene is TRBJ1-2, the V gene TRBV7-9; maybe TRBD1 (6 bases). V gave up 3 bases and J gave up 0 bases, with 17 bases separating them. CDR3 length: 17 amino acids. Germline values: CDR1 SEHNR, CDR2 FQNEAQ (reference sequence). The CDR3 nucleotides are TGTGCCAGCAGCTTTAATCCCCCCGGGACAACTAACTATGGCTACACCTTC. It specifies CASSFNPPGTTNYGYTF.

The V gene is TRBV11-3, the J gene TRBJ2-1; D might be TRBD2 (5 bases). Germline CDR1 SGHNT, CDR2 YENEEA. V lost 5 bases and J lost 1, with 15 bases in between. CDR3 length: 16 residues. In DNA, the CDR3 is TGTGCCAGCAGCCAAGAGGGCGGCCGATCCTACAATGAGCAGTTCTTC. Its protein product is CASSQEGGRSYNEQFF.

DNA for the CDR3: TGTGCCAGCAGCTTAGGGACTAGCGGATACAATGAGCAGTTCTTC. Translation: CASSLGTSGYNEQFF. The V and J genes are TRBV5-4 and TRBJ2-1, with 11 bases aligning to TRBD2. The ends lost 2 bases at V and 4 bases at J; junction bases unmatched: 2. Germline assignment: CDR1 SGHNT and CDR2 YYREEE (reference sequence). The CDR3 has 15 amino acids.

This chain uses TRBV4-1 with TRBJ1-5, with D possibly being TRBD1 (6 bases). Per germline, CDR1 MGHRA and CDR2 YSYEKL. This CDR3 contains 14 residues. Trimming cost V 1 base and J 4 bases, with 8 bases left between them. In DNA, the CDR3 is TGCGCCAGCAGCCAAGGACAGGTGAATCAGCCCCAGCATTTT. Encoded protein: CASSQGQVNQPQHF.

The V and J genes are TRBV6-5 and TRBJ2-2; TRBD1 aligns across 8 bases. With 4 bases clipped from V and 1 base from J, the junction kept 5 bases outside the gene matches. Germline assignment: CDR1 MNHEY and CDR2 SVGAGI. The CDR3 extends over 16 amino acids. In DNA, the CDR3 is TGTGCCAGCAGTTCCTGGACAGGGTTGAACACCGGGGAGCTGTTTTTT. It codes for CASSSWTGLNTGELFF.

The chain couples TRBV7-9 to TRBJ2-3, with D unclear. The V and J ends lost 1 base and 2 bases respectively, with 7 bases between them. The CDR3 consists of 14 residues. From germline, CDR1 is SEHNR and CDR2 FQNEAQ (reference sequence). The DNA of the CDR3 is TGTGCCAGCAGCTTAGTTAGCTCCACAGATACGCAGTATTTT. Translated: CASSLVSSTDTQYF.

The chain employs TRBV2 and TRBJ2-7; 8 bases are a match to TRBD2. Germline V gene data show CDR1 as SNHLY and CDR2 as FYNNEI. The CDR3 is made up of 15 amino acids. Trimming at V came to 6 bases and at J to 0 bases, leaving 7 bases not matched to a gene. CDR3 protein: CASRELAEPSYEQYF. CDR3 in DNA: TGTGCCAGCAGAGAACTAGCGGAACCCTCCTACGAGCAGTACTTC.

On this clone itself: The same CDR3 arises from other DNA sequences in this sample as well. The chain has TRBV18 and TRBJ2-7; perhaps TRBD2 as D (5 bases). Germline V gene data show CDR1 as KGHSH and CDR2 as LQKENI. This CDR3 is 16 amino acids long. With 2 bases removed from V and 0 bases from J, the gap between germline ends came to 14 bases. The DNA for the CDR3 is TGTGCCAGCTCACCATCCAGAGGAGGTTCCTCCTACGAGCAGTACTTC. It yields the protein CASSPSRGGSSYEQYF.

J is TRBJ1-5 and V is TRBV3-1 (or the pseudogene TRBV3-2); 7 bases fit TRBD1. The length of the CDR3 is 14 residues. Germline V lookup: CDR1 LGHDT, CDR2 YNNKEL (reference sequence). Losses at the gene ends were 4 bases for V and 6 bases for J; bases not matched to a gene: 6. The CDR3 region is CASSPDRVVQPQHF. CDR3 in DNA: TGTGCCAGCAGCCCCGACAGGGTCGTTCAGCCCCAGCATTTT.

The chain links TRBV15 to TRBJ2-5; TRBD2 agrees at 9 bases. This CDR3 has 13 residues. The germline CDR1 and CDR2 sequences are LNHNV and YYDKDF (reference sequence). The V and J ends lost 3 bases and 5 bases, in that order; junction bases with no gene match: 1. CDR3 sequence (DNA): TGTGCCACCAGCAGGCGGGGGGGTGAGACCCAGTACTTC. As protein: CATSRRGGETQYF.